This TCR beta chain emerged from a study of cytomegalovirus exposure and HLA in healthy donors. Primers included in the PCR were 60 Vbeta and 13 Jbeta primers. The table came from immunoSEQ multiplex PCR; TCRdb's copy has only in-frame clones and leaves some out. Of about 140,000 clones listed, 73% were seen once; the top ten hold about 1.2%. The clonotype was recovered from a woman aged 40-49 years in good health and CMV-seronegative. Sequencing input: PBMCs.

The CDR3 is CASSLGGGGANTEAFF. CDR3 in DNA: TGCGCCAGCAGCTTGGGTGGGGGGGGCGCGAACACTGAAGCTTTCTTT. The V gene is TRBV5-1, the J gene TRBJ1-1, with D perhaps matching TRBD1 (6 bases). This CDR3 has 16 residues. V was pared by 0 bases and J by 1 base, with 13 bases between. In germline, CDR1 is SGHRS, CDR2 YFSETQ. Combining the CDR3 with reference TRBV5-1 and TRBJ1-1 gives the whole variable domain KAGVTQTPRYLIKTRGQQVTLSCSPISGHRSVSWYQQTPGQGLQFLFEYFSETQRNKGNFPGRFSGRQFSNSRSEMNVSTLELGDSALYLCASSLGGGGANTEAFFGQGTRLTVV.